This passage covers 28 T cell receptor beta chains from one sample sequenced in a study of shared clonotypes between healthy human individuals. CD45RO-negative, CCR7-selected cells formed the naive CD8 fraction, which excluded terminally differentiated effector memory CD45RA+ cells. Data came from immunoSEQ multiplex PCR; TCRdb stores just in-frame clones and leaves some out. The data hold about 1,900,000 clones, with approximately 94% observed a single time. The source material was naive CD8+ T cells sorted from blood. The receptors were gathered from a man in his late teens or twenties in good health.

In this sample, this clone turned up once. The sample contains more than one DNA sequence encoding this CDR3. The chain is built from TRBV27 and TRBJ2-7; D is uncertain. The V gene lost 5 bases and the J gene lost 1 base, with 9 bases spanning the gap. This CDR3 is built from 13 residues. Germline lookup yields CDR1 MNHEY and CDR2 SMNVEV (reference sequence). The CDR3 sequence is CASSIDGSYEQYF. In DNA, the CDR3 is TGTGCCAGCAGTATAGACGGATCCTACGAGCAGTACTTC.

CDR3 coding DNA: TGTGCCAGCAGTTTACTAGCGGGGGGCCCGAAAAACATTCAGTACTTC. This translates into CASSLLAGGPKNIQYF. The rearrangement uses TRBV27 and TRBJ2-4; TRBD2 aligns across 11 bases. Germline V gives CDR1 MNHEY, CDR2 SMNVEV (reference sequence). This CDR3 comprises 16 residues. V was pared by 2 bases and J by 4 bases, with 4 bases of the junction left unmatched.

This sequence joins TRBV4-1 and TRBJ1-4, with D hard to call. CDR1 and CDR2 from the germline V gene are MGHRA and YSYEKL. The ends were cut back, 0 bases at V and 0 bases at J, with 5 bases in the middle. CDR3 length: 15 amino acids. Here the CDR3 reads CASSQDRATNEKLFF. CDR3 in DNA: TGCGCCAGCAGCCAAGATAGGGCAACTAATGAAAAACTGTTTTTT.

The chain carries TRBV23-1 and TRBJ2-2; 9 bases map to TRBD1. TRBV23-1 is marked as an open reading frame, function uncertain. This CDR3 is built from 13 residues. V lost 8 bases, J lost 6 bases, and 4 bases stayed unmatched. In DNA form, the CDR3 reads TGCGCCAGCCCCGGGACAGGGTCCGGGGAGCTGTTTTTT. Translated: CASPGTGSGELFF.

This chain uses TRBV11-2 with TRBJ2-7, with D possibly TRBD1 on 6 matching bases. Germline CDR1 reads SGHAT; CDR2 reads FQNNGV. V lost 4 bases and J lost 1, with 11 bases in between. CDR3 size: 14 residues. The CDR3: CASSYPGESYEQYF. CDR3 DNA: TGTGCCAGCAGCTACCCAGGGGAGTCCTACGAGCAGTACTTC.

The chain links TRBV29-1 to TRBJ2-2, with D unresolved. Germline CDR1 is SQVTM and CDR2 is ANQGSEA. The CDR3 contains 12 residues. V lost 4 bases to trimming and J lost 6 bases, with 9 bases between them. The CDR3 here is CSVVNWAGELFF. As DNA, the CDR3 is TGCAGCGTTGTAAACTGGGCCGGGGAGCTGTTTTTT.

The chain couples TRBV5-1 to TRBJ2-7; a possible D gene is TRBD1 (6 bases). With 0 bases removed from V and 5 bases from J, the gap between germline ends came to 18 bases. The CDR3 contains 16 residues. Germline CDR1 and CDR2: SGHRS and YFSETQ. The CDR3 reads CASSLDPGHKRDEQYF. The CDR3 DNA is TGCGCCAGCAGCTTGGATCCGGGACACAAACGAGACGAGCAGTACTTC.

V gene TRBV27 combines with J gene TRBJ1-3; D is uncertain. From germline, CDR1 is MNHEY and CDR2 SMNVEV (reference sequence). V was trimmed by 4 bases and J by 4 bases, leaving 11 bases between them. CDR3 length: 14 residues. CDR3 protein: CASSSLGKGNTIYF. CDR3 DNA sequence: TGTGCCAGCAGTTCGCTAGGGAAAGGAAACACCATATATTTT.

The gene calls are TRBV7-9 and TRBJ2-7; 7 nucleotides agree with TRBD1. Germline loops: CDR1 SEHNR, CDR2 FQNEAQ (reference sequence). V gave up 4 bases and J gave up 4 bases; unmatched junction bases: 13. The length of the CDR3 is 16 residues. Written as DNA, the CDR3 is TGTGCCAGCAGCTCCTATGGAGAGGGGGCCCCTTACGAGCAGTACTTC. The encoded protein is CASSSYGEGAPYEQYF.

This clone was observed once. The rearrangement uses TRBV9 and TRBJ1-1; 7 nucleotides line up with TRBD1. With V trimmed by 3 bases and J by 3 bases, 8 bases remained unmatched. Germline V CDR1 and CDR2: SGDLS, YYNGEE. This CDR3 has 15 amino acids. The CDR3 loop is CASSEYAQGHTEAFF. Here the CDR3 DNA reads TGTGCCAGCAGCGAATACGCACAGGGGCACACTGAAGCTTTCTTT. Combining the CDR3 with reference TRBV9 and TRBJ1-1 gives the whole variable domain DSGVTQTPKHLITATGQRVTLRCSPRSGDLSVYWYQQSLDQGLQFLIQYYNGEERAKGNILERFSAQQFPDLHSELNLSSLELGDSALYFCASSEYAQGHTEAFFGQGTRLTVV.

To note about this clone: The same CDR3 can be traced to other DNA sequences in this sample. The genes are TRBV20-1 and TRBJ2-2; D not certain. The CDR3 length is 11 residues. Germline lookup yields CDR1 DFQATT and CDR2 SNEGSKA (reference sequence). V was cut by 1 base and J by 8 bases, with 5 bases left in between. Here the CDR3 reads CSARVGGELFF. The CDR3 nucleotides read TGCAGTGCTAGAGTGGGGGGGGAGCTGTTTTTT.

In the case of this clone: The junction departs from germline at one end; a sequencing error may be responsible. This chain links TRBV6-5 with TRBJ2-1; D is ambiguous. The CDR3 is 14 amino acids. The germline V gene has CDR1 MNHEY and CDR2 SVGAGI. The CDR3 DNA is TGTGCCAGCAGCTACCTGCCCGACACCCCTGAGGAGTTCTTC. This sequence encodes CASSYLPDTPEEFF.

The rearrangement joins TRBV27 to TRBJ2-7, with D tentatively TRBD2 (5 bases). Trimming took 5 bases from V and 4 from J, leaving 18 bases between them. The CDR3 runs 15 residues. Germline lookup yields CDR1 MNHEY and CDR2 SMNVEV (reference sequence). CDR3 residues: CASSLSVEGLYEQYF. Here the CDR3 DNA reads TGTGCCAGCAGTCTTAGCGTCGAGGGCCTGTACGAGCAGTACTTC.

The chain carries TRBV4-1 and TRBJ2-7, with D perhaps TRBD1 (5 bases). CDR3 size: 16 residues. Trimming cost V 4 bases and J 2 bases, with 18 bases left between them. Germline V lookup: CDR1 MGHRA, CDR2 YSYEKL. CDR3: CASSPQGATSTYEQYF. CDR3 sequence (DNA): TGCGCCAGCAGCCCTCAAGGGGCTACAAGTACCTACGAGCAGTACTTC.

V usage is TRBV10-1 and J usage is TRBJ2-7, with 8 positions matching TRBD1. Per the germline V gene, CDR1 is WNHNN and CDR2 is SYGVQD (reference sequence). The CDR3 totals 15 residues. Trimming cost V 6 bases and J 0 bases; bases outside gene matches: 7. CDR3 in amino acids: CASSLGQGHSYEQYF. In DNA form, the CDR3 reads TGCGCCAGCAGCCTTGGACAGGGTCACTCCTACGAGCAGTACTTC.

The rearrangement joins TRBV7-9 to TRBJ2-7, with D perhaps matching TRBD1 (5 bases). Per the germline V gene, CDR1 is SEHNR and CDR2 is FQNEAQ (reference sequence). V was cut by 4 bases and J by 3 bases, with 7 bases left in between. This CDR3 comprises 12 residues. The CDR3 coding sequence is TGTGCCAGCAGCTCAGGGTTCTACGAGCAGTACTTC. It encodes CASSSGFYEQYF. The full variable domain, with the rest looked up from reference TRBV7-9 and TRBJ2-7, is DTGVSQNPRHKITKRGQNVTFRCDPISEHNRLYWYRQTLGQGPEFLTYFQNEAQLEKSRLLSDRFSAERPKGSFSTLEIQRTEQGDSAMYLCASSSGFYEQYFGPGTRLTVT.

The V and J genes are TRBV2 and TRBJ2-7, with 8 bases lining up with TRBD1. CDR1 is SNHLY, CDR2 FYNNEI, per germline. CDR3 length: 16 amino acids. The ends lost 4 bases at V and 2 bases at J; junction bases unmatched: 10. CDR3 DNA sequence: TGTGCCAGCAGTGGTCATTTCGGGACAGGACCCTACGAGCAGTACTTC. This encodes CASSGHFGTGPYEQYF.

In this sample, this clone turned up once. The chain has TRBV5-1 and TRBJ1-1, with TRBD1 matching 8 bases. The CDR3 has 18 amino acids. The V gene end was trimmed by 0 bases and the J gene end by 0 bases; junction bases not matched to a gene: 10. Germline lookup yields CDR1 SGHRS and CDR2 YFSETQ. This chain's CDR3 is CASSLAPTGDIMNTEAFF. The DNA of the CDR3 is TGCGCCAGCAGCTTGGCCCCGACAGGGGATATCATGAACACTGAAGCTTTCTTT.

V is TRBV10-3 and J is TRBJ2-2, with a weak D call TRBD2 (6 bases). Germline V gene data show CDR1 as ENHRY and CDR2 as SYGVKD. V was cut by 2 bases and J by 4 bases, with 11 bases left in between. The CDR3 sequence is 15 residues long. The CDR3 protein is CAISEPTTSTGELFF. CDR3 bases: TGTGCCATCAGTGAGCCGACGACTAGCACCGGGGAGCTGTTTTTT.

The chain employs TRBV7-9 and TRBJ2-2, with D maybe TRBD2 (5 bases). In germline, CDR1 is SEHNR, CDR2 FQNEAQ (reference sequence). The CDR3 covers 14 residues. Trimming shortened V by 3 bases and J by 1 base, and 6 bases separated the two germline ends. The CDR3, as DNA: TGTGCCAGCAGCTTCGGGGTGAACACCGGGGAGCTGTTTTTT. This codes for CASSFGVNTGELFF. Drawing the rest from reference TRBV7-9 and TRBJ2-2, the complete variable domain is DTGVSQNPRHKITKRGQNVTFRCDPISEHNRLYWYRQTLGQGPEFLTYFQNEAQLEKSRLLSDRFSAERPKGSFSTLEIQRTEQGDSAMYLCASSFGVNTGELFFGEGSRLTVL.

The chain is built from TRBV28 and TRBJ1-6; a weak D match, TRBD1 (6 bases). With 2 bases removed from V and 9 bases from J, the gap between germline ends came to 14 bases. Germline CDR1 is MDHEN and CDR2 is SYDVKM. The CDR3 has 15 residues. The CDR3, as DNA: TGTGCCAGCAGTTTAGATCAGGGGTTCGTTTCACCCCTCCACTTT. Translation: CASSLDQGFVSPLHF.

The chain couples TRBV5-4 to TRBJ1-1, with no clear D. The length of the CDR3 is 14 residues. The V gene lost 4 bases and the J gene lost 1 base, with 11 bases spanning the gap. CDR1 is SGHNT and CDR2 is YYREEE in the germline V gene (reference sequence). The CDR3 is CASSPAWGNTEAFF. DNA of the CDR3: TGTGCCAGCAGCCCTGCTTGGGGGAACACTGAAGCTTTCTTT. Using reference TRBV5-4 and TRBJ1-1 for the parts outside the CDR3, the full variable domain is ETGVTQSPTHLIKTRGQQVTLRCSSQSGHNTVSWYQQALGQGPQFIFQYYREEENGRGNFPPRFSGLQFPNYSSELNVNALELDDSALYLCASSPAWGNTEAFFGQGTRLTVV.

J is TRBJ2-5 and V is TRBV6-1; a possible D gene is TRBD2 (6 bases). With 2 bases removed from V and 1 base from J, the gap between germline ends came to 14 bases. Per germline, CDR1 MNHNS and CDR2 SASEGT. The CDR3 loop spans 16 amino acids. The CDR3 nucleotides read TGTGCCAGCAGTGAATGGGGGGACTCACTCCAAGAGACCCAGTACTTC. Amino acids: CASSEWGDSLQETQYF.

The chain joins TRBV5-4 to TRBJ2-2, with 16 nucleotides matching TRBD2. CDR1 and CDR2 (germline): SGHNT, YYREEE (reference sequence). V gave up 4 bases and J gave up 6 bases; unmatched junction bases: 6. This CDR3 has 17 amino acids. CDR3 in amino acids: CASSEGLAGGPSGELFF. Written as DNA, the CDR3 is TGTGCCAGCAGCGAGGGACTAGCGGGAGGGCCTTCCGGGGAGCTGTTTTTT.

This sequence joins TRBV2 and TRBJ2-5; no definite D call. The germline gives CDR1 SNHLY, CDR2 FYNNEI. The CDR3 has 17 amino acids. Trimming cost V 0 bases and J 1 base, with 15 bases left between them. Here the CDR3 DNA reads TGTGCCAGCAGTGAAGCGGCTTATAATGTTTTCCAAGAGACCCAGTACTTC. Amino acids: CASSEAAYNVFQETQYF.

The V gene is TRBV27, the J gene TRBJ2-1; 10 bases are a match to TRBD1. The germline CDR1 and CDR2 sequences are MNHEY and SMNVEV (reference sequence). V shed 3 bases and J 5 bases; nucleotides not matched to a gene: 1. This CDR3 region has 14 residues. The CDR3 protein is CASSFGQGDNEQFF. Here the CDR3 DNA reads TGTGCCAGCAGTTTCGGACAGGGGGACAATGAGCAGTTCTTC.

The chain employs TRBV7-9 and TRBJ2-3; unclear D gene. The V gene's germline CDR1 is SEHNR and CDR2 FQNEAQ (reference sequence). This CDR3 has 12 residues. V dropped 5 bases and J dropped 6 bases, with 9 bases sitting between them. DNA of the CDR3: TGTGCCAGCAGCCCTATCCAGGATACGCAGTATTTT. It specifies CASSPIQDTQYF.

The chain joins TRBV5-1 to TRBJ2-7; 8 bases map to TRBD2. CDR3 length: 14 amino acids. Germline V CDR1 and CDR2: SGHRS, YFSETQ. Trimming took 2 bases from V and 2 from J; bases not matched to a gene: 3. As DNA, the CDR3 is TGCGCCAGCAGCTTCCCGGGAGGGACCTACGAGCAGTACTTC. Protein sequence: CASSFPGGTYEQYF.